These 7 T cell receptor beta chains were sequenced from one sample in a study of blood T cell repertoires in COVID-19. TCRdb's table, derived via immunoSEQ multiplex PCR, lists solely in-frame clones and lacks some. The sample contains approximately 110,000 clones, around 90% of which appear only once. Material for sequencing was peripheral blood. The receptors derive from a woman aged 45-59 years with active or convalescent COVID-19.

V and J are TRBV9 and TRBJ1-6; D call uncertain. Germline CDR1 reads SGDLS; CDR2 reads YYNGEE. V was pared by 5 bases and J by 5 bases, with 11 bases between. The length of the CDR3 is 14 residues. The CDR3 DNA reads TGTGCCAGCAGACCCGACGGGAATAATTCACCCCTCCACTTT. This codes for CASRPDGNNSPLHF.

The rearrangement uses TRBV2 and TRBJ2-2; 11 bases fit TRBD1. Germline lookup yields CDR1 SNHLY and CDR2 FYNNEI. CDR3 length: 16 amino acids. The trim removed 6 bases at V and 4 bases at J, leaving 7 bases unmatched. The CDR3 loop is CASRSEGTGGTGELFF. In nucleotides, the CDR3 is TGTGCCAGCAGGTCCGAGGGGACAGGGGGCACCGGGGAGCTGTTTTTT.

The V gene is TRBV28, the J gene TRBJ1-4, with TRBD1 matching 9 bases. Losses at the gene ends were 6 bases for V and 8 bases for J; bases not matched to a gene: 10. The CDR3 sequence is 15 residues long. Per germline, CDR1 MDHEN and CDR2 SYDVKM. CDR3 sequence: CASRHSGTGYEKLFF. CDR3 sequence (DNA): TGTGCCAGCAGACACTCAGGGACAGGGTACGAAAAACTGTTTTTT.

The chain couples TRBV28 to TRBJ2-3; TRBD1 might be the D (6 bases). The germline V gene encodes CDR1 MDHEN and CDR2 SYDVKM. V dropped 2 bases and J dropped 4 bases, with 10 bases sitting between them. CDR3 size: 14 residues. The CDR3 loop is CASSLGQSPDTQYF. The CDR3 nucleotides read TGTGCCAGCAGTTTAGGACAGAGTCCAGATACGCAGTATTTT.

The rearrangement links TRBV9 to TRBJ1-1, with a possible D match to TRBD1 (5 bases). The CDR3 is made up of 15 amino acids. V lost 4 bases and J 6 bases, leaving 19 bases between the germline ends. Germline V gives CDR1 SGDLS, CDR2 YYNGEE. CDR3 bases: TGTGCCAGCAGCTCCCCGAGGTGGGGGGGTCCTGAAGCTTTCTTT. This sequence encodes CASSSPRWGGPEAFF.

This clone came up a few times. This CDR3 reads CASSLAGVDGYTF. The CDR3 DNA reads as TGTGCCAGCAGCTTGGCCGGAGTAGATGGCTACACCTTC. This chain joins TRBV5-6 and TRBJ1-2; D is unclear. Germline CDR1 is SGHDT and CDR2 is YYEEEE. V gave up 0 bases and J gave up 6 bases, with 9 bases separating them. The CDR3 is 13 amino acids.

V usage is TRBV5-4 and J usage is TRBJ2-3, with 11 nucleotides matching TRBD2. V was clipped by 3 bases and J by 4 bases; unmatched bases: 4. CDR1 is SGHNT and CDR2 is YYREEE in the germline V gene (reference sequence). The length of the CDR3 is 15 residues. The CDR3 sequence is CASSYVAGGADTQYF. The CDR3 DNA reads as TGTGCCAGCAGCTACGTAGCGGGAGGGGCAGATACGCAGTATTTT.